This T cell receptor (beta chain) originates from a study of T cells in localized non-small cell lung cancer. The study, taken as a whole, reports: Uninvolved adjacent lung had more T cell clonality than any other tissue, topping tumor. Detection in adjacent lung was observed for a median approximately 53 of the top 100 tumor clones. Longer overall survival associated with higher blood T cell density; shorter survival with higher adjacent-lung clonality. Sequence data derive from only one tumor region, so heterogeneity remains possible.

The CDR3 sequence is 15 residues long. The germline V gene has CDR1 MNHEY and CDR2 SMNVEV (reference sequence). J lost 2 bases, V lost 4 bases, and 5 bases had no gene match. Concerning this clone itself: Its specificity is not known.

The repertoire was sequenced with immunoSEQ multiplex PCR; TCRdb's copy has only in-frame clones and lacks some. The data show some 140,000 clones, around 92% seen once. The chain carries TRBV27 and TRBJ2-7; TRBD2 aligns across 10 bases. The sequencing used peripheral blood, collected before any cancer treatment. This TCR derives from a female donor older than 55 with stage I lung adenocarcinoma. CDR3 sequence (DNA): TGTGCCAGCAGTTCTCCGGGACTAGCGACCTACGAGCAGTACTTC. The encoded protein is CASSSPGLATYEQYF.